These 15 T cell receptor beta chains were sequenced from one sample in a study of cytomegalovirus exposure and HLA in healthy donors. 60 Vbeta and 13 Jbeta primers were used in PCR. Generated by immunoSEQ multiplex PCR, the TCRdb table keeps only in-frame clones and is missing some. The repertoire holds over 120,000 clones, with 75% to 85% as singletons. The sample taken for sequencing was PBMCs. The receptors derive from a man aged 35-49 years in good health and CMV-seronegative.

The V gene is TRBV5-1, the J gene TRBJ2-3, with a tentative D call TRBD1 (6 bases). V gave up 1 base and J gave up 4 bases, with 10 bases separating them. Germline CDR1 reads SGHRS; CDR2 reads YFSETQ. This CDR3 has 14 residues. This chain's CDR3 is CASSLWGPPDTQYF. DNA for the CDR3: TGCGCCAGCAGCTTGTGGGGGCCCCCAGATACGCAGTATTTT.

The chain joins TRBV2 to TRBJ2-2, with 11 bases aligning to TRBD2. J gave up 6 bases and V 11 bases, and 11 bases lay outside the gene matches. The CDR3 spans 15 residues. Germline CDR1 reads SNHLY; CDR2 reads FYNNEI. CDR3 region: CACKKLAGESGELFF. The CDR3 DNA follows: TGTGCCTGTAAAAAACTAGCGGGGGAATCCGGGGAGCTGTTTTTT.

J is TRBJ1-5 and V is TRBV10-3; D not resolved. The CDR3 totals 16 residues. Germline lookup yields CDR1 ENHRY and CDR2 SYGVKD. Trimming took off 7 bases at V and 9 bases at J, with 25 bases between the two ends. In nucleotides, the CDR3 is TGTGCCATCACCGGGAACGATGTCGGACGCGAGACGCCCCAGCATTTT. This sequence encodes CAITGNDVGRETPQHF.

The chain carries TRBV6-5 and TRBJ2-7; TRBD1 is a possible D gene (5 bases). V lost 2 bases, J lost 7 bases, and 12 bases lay in between. The germline gives CDR1 MNHEY, CDR2 SVGAGI. The CDR3 is 13 residues long. CDR3 sequence (DNA): TGTGCCAGCAGTTACCCCCAGGGTAGGGAGCAGTACTTC. Its protein product is CASSYPQGREQYF.

In its sample, this clone was seen a few times. The J gene is TRBJ1-5, the V gene TRBV6-1; tentative D call: TRBD1 (5 bases). Per the germline V gene, CDR1 is MNHNS and CDR2 is SASEGT. CDR3 length: 17 residues. V gave up 2 bases and J gave up 1 base, with 15 bases separating them. The CDR3 DNA follows: TGTGCCAGCAGTGAATTCAAGGGGCTTTCCAGCAATCAGCCCCAGCATTTT. Encoded protein: CASSEFKGLSSNQPQHF.

This clone has a single count. The rearrangement links TRBV19 to TRBJ1-5; 8 bases are a match to TRBD1. The CDR3 length is 14 residues. The germline CDR1 and CDR2 sequences are LNHDA and SQIVND (reference sequence). V shed 3 bases, J shed 6 bases, and the junction held 4 bases outside the gene matches. The CDR3 reads CASSIGRGRQPQHF. The CDR3 coding sequence is TGTGCCAGTAGTATTGGCAGGGGGCGTCAGCCCCAGCATTTT.

Comment on this clone: Distinct nucleotide sequences in the sample also encode this CDR3. V usage is TRBV5-1 and J usage is TRBJ2-7; 9 positions match TRBD2. Per germline, CDR1 SGHRS and CDR2 YFSETQ. The length of the CDR3 is 15 residues. The V segment lost 0 bases and the J segment 2 bases; nucleotides outside the gene matches: 3. CDR3 sequence reads: CASSLEAGGTYEQYF. As DNA, the CDR3 is TGCGCCAGCAGCTTGGAAGCGGGGGGAACCTACGAGCAGTACTTC. The variable domain in full, completed from reference TRBV5-1 and TRBJ2-7, reads KAGVTQTPRYLIKTRGQQVTLSCSPISGHRSVSWYQQTPGQGLQFLFEYFSETQRNKGNFPGRFSGRQFSNSRSEMNVSTLELGDSALYLCASSLEAGGTYEQYFGPGTRLTVT.

V gene TRBV5-1 combines with J gene TRBJ1-2; no firm D call. The germline V and J ends were trimmed by 2 bases and 3 bases, with 11 bases remaining between them. Germline lookup yields CDR1 SGHRS and CDR2 YFSETQ. CDR3 length: 14 residues. The CDR3: CASSLGRVDYGYTF. As DNA, the CDR3 is TGCGCCAGCAGCTTAGGGAGGGTTGACTATGGCTACACCTTC.

The V call is TRBV7-9, the J call TRBJ1-4; a weak D match, TRBD1 (6 bases). This CDR3 contains 15 residues. Trimming removed 5 bases from V and 5 bases from J, with 15 bases in between. Germline V lookup: CDR1 SEHNR, CDR2 FQNEAQ (reference sequence). The CDR3 here is CASSITRGANEKLFF. The CDR3 nucleotides are TGTGCCAGCAGCATTACCCGGGGGGCAAATGAAAAACTGTTTTTT.

The chain combines TRBV29-1 with TRBJ2-4, with D possibly TRBD1 on 5 matching bases. The V and J ends lost 3 bases and 6 bases respectively, with 12 bases between them. From germline, CDR1 is SQVTM and CDR2 ANQGSEA. The CDR3 spans 13 residues. CDR3 residues: CSVEGPSINIQYF. The CDR3 DNA follows: TGCAGCGTTGAGGGGCCTAGTATAAACATTCAGTACTTC.

The chain is built from TRBV15 and TRBJ1-3; D is unresolved. Germline V CDR1 and CDR2: LNHNV, YYDKDF (reference sequence). Trimming took 1 base from V and 3 from J, leaving 25 bases between them. This CDR3 is built from 20 residues. The CDR3 sequence: CATSRGRSGRTTTYGNTIYF. The CDR3 DNA is TGTGCCACCAGCAGAGGGAGGTCCGGCAGGACTACCACGTATGGAAACACCATATATTTT.

The gene calls are TRBV28 and TRBJ2-7; 11 bases line up with TRBD1. The germline CDR1 and CDR2 sequences are MDHEN and SYDVKM. The CDR3 contains 16 residues. With V trimmed by 5 bases and J by 1 base, 7 bases remained unmatched. CDR3 DNA sequence: TGTGCCAGCAGTCCATCTGGACAGGGGGCGTCCTACGAGCAGTACTTC. As protein: CASSPSGQGASYEQYF.

This chain uses TRBV9 with TRBJ2-3, with TRBD2 matching over 11 bases. The CDR3 consists of 18 residues. V lost 0 bases, J lost 3 bases, and 9 bases stayed unmatched. CDR1 is SGDLS and CDR2 is YYNGEE in the germline V gene. CDR3 in amino acids: CASSVEGSGGALTDTQYF. CDR3 bases: TGTGCCAGCAGCGTAGAGGGTAGCGGGGGGGCTTTGACAGATACGCAGTATTTT.

The chain joins TRBV11-2 to TRBJ1-6, with 7 nucleotides matching TRBD1. The V segment lost 5 bases and the J segment 9 bases; nucleotides outside the gene matches: 10. CDR1 is SGHAT and CDR2 is FQNNGV in the germline V gene. The CDR3 has 15 residues. The CDR3 DNA reads TGTGCCAGCAGCCAGAGAGCAGGGGGAGTTTCACCCCTCCACTTT. It specifies CASSQRAGGVSPLHF.

This chain joins TRBV28 and TRBJ1-2; 7 bases line up with TRBD1. CDR3 size: 15 residues. The J segment lost 4 bases and the V segment lost 4 bases, leaving 9 bases of the junction unmatched. CDR1 is MDHEN, CDR2 SYDVKM, per germline. The CDR3 here is CASSSVVGQPYGYTF. CDR3 nucleotides: TGTGCCAGCAGTTCGGTCGTGGGACAGCCCTATGGCTACACCTTC.